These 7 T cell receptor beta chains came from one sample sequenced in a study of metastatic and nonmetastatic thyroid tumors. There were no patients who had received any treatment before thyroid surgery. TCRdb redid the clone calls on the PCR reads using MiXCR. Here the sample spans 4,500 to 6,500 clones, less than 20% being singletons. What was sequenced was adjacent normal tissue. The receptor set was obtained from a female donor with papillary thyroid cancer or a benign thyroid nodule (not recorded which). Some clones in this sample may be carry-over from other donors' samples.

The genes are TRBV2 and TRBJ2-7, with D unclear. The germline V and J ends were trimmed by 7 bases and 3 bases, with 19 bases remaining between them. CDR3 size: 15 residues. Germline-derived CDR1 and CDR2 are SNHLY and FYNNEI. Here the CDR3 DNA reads TGTGCCAGCACCTTCTCTTCCGCCGTGGACTACGAGCAGTACTTC. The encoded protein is CASTFSSAVDYEQYF.

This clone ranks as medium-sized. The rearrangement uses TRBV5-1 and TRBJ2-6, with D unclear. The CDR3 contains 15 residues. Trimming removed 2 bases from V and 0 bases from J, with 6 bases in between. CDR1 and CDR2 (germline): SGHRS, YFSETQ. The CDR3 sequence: CASSFELSGANVLTF. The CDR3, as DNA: TGCGCCAGCAGCTTTGAGCTCTCTGGGGCCAACGTCCTGACTTTC.

The CDR3, as DNA: TGTGCCAGCAGCTTTAGGGAAGACGGCTACACCTTC. Protein sequence: CASSFREDGYTF. The chain recombines TRBV5-6 with TRBJ1-2; no firm D call. This CDR3 region has 12 residues. Germline V CDR1 and CDR2: SGHDT, YYEEEE. Trimming shortened V by 2 bases and J by 8 bases, and 10 bases separated the two germline ends.

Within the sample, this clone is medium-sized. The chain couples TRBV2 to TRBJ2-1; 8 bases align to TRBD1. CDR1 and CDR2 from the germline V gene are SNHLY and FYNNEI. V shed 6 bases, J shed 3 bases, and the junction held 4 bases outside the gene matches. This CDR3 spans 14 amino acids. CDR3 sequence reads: CASRGQGHYNEQFF. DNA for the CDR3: TGTGCCAGCAGAGGACAGGGACACTACAATGAGCAGTTCTTC.

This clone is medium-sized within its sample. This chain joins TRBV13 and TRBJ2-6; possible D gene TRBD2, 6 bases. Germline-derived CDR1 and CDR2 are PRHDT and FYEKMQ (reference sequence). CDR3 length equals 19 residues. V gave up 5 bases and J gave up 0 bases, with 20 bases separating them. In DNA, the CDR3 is TGTGCCAGCAGCGAAGAGGAGGGGCAGGTTAACTCTGGGGCCAACGTCCTGACTTTC. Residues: CASSEEEGQVNSGANVLTF.

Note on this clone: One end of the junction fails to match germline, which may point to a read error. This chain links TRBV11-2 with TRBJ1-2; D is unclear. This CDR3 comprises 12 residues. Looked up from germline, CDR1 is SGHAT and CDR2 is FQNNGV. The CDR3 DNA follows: TGTGCCAGCAGCTTAGTCAAGGAGGGCTACAACTTC. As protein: CASSLVKEGYNF.

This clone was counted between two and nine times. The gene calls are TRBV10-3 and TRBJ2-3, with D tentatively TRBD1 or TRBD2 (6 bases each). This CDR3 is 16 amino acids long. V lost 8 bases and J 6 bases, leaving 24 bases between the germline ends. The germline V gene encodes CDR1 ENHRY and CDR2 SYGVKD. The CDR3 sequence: CAIGLEGGPTSDTQYF. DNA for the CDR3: TGTGCCATCGGGCTAGAGGGGGGTCCAACCTCCGATACGCAGTATTTT.